One T cell receptor beta chain is described in this entry. The data belong to a study of cytomegalovirus exposure and HLA in healthy donors. The primer mix had 60 Vbeta and 13 Jbeta primers. Profiling relied on immunoSEQ multiplex PCR, and the TCRdb table lists in-frame clones only, not all of them. Of about 98,000 clones in the sample, under 80% are singletons; the top ten hold 1.8%. Germline V CDR1 and CDR2: MNHEY, SVGAGI. V lost 6 bases, J lost 1 base, and 9 bases lay in between. The CDR3 is 13 residues long. The sequencing input was PBMCs. The TCR sequence derives from a male donor in good health and CMV-seronegative. V is TRBV6-5 and J is TRBJ1-1; possibly TRBD1 for D (5 bases). The CDR3 nucleotides are TGTGCCAGCAGATTTGACAGGAACACTGAAGCTTTCTTT. The encoded protein is CASRFDRNTEAFF.